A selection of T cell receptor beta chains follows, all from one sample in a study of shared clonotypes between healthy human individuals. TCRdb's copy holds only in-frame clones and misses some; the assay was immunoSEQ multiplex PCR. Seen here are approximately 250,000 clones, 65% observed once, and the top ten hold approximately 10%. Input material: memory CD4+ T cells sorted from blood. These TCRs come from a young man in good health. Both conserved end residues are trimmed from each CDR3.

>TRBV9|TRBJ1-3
ASRRAGAGNTIY
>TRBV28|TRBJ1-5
ASRTVNQPQH
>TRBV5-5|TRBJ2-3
ASTPGTAKSTDTQY
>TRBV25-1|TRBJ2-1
ASSLRDRAHNEQF
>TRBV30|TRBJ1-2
AWSVGLQGYT
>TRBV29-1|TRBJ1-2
SVPGTPLKDYT
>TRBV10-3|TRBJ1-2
AISESGYGYT
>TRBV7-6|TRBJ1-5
ASSGQPNQPQH
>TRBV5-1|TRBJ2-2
ASSLDTGGTGELF
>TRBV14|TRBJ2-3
ASSEEGPGSVGWADTQY
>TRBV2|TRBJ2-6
ASTTETSGANVLT
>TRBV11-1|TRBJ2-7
ASSRMVGSYEQY
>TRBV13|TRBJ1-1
ASNLRDRDFFSAVRQQVNTEAF
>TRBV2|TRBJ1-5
GSTGSTGNQPQH
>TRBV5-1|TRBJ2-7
ASSLAVGGYEQY
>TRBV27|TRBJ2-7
ASWTSGSSYEQY
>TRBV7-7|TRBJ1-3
ASSSGQGGTIY
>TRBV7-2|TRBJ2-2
ASRFAGGTGELF
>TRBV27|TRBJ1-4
ASTATSRHHATNEKLF
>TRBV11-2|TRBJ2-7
ASSLEQLYYEQY
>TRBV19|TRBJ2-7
ASSIELAVRYEQY
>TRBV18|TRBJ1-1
ASSPPENTEAF
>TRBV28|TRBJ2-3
ASTTWGWGNTDTQY
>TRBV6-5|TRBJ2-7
ASSMPGAPDEQY
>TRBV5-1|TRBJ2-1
ASSLIIAGINEQF
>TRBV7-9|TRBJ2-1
ASSSGLAGGSYNEQF
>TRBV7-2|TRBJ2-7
ASSSAGTGPYEQY
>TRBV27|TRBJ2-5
ASSLFVGGPGETQY
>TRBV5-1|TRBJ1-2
ASSYSLTGDYGYT
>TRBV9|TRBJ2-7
ASSVGQGAGEQY
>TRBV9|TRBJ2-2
ASSVSGGLALLRDTGELF
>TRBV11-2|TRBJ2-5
ASSRFGKGGEETQY
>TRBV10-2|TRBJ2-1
ASLEDRDSSYNEQF
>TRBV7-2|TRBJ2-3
ASSLAPRTSGRTDTQY
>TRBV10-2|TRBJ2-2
ASSGIRTGGELF
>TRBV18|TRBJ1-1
ASSPRQGRNTEAF
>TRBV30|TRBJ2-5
AWSGDRVAETQY
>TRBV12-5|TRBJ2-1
ASGWGYNEQF
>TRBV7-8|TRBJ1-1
ASSRGAGPNTEAF
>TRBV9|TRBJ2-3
ASSVGRLTDTQY
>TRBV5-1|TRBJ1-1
ASSFSVGQRNTEAF
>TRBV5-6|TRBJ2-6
ASSLGLMTGANVLT
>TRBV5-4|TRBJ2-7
ASSPTGSYEQY